This T cell receptor (beta chain) was sequenced for a study of cytomegalovirus exposure and HLA in healthy donors. The study's findings and limits: As a later analysis showed, a missense DCLRE1C variant was linked to trimming of TCR beta V- and J-genes. Some V segments (TRBV6-2 and TRBV6-3 among them) were excluded as indistinguishable. Immune exposure data for these donors was limited to CMV serostatus.

Concerning this clone itself: Its antigen remains unidentified.

Use of 60 Vbeta and 13 Jbeta primers characterized the PCR. Produced via immunoSEQ multiplex PCR; TCRdb's table is partial and in-frame only. This repertoire shows roughly 100,000 clones, about 85% found once; its top ten account for under 5%. CDR3 length: 13 residues. The J segment lost 5 bases and the V segment lost 1 base, leaving 4 bases of the junction unmatched. CDR1 and CDR2 (germline): GTSNPN, SVGIG (reference sequence). The chain employs TRBV30 and TRBJ1-1; TRBD1 matches at 7 bases. This receptor was identified in a man aged 25 to 45 in good health and CMV-seronegative. Source material: PBMCs. CDR3 sequence: CAWSGDRGTEAFF. The CDR3 nucleotides read TGTGCCTGGAGTGGGGACAGAGGTACTGAAGCTTTCTTT.